The present T cell receptor (beta chain) was sequenced within a study of early T cells in non-severe SARS-CoV-2 infection. Broader study findings: The VDJdb matching leaned toward anti-spike CD8 responses and overlooked private and CD4 specificities.

In the library, individual cDNA molecules carried attached unique molecular identifiers. TCRdb re-analysed the 5' RACE reads in MiXCR, keeping a single row per CDR3 protein. Of 45,000 or so distinct CDR3 sequences in the sample, roughly a tenth were seen once. V lost 5 bases and J 1 base, leaving 5 bases between the germline ends. The CDR3 loop spans 12 amino acids. This clonotype came up many times. The antigen remains undetermined. The chain has TRBV12-3 or TRBV12-4 and TRBJ1-2, with D unclear. Sequencing input: whole blood. The clonotype comes from an adult who was a healthcare worker with PCR-confirmed SARS-CoV-2 infection or an uninfected control (not recorded which). This CDR3 is CASSNSNYGYTF. The CDR3 coding sequence is TGTGCCAGCAGTAACAGTAACTATGGCTACACCTTC.